A single sample is the source of the 28 T cell receptor beta chains below, sequenced in a study of T cell clonotyping in hematopoietic cell transplantation. Only in-frame clones appear in the TCRdb table, and some are missing; sequencing was by immunoSEQ multiplex PCR. The sample includes a few thousand clones, 95% to 97% seen only once; the top ten take 2.5% to 3%. The sequenced sample was PBMCs, obtained 100 days after allogeneic stem cell transplant. These receptors came from a male patient aged 35-50 years who had an allogeneic stem cell transplant from a related donor, so the T cells may come from the graft donor. Some clones in this sample may be carry-over from other donors' samples.

This clone was seen a single time. This rearrangement joins TRBV2 to TRBJ2-6; D remains unclear. Germline CDR1 SNHLY, CDR2 FYNNEI. The CDR3 has 14 amino acids. The V end was cut by 7 bases, the J end by 0 bases, with 7 bases between. The CDR3, as DNA: TGTGCCAGCAATTTCATCTCTGGGGCCAACGTCCTGACTTTC. Protein: CASNFISGANVLTF.

V and J are TRBV7-2 and TRBJ1-2, with a possible D match to TRBD1 (5 bases). The V gene's germline CDR1 is SGHTA and CDR2 FQGNSA. The CDR3 is 13 residues long. Between the trimmed V and J ends, which lost 7 bases and 3 bases, there was a span of 12 bases. The CDR3 sequence: CASTPTGDYGYTF. CDR3 in DNA: TGTGCCAGCACTCCAACAGGAGACTATGGCTACACCTTC.

This rearrangement joins TRBV25-1 to TRBJ2-3; D ambiguous. This CDR3 has 11 residues. Germline values: CDR1 MGHDK, CDR2 SYGVNS. V was clipped by 6 bases and J by 4 bases, with 5 bases between them. In DNA form, the CDR3 reads TGTGCCAGCAGCACAGCAGATACGCAGTATTTT. This codes for CASSTADTQYF.

The chain links TRBV27 to TRBJ1-1, with unresolved D. Germline CDR1 is MNHEY and CDR2 is SMNVEV (reference sequence). The CDR3 totals 13 residues. V was cut by 3 bases and J by 0 bases, with 5 bases left in between. CDR3 bases: TGTGCCAGCAGTTTTTCCCTGAACACTGAAGCTTTCTTT. This translates into CASSFSLNTEAFF.

The V gene is TRBV7-2, the J gene TRBJ2-7; D is uncertain. The CDR3 has 15 amino acids. CDR1 and CDR2 (germline): SGHTA, FQGNSA. Trimming took off 5 bases at V and 0 bases at J, with 14 bases between the two ends. CDR3 sequence (DNA): TGTGCCAGCAGCCCTTTCTCCCAAAGCTCCTACGAGCAGTACTTC. The encoded protein is CASSPFSQSSYEQYF.

The chain is built from TRBV12-5 and TRBJ2-6; TRBD1 might be the D (5 bases). This CDR3 comprises 18 residues. Germline V CDR1 and CDR2: LGHNT, FRNRAP. Trimming removed 5 bases from V and 5 bases from J, with 22 bases in between. CDR3 sequence (DNA): TGTGCTAGTGGTCCCGGATGTGCAGGACAAAGTCGGGCCAACGTCCTGACTTTC. The encoded protein is CASGPGCAGQSRANVLTF.

This clone appeared a single time. This chain links TRBV29-1 with TRBJ2-5, with 11 bases identical to TRBD2. The CDR3 has 14 amino acids. Germline CDR1 SQVTM, CDR2 ANQGSEA. Losses at the gene ends were 5 bases for V and 2 bases for J; bases not matched to a gene: 4. This CDR3 is CSVPLAGGQETQYF. Here the CDR3 DNA reads TGCAGCGTTCCTCTAGCGGGAGGTCAAGAGACCCAGTACTTC. The whole variable domain, filled in from reference TRBV29-1 and TRBJ2-5, reads SAVISQKPSRDICQRGTSLTIQCQVDSQVTMMFWYRQQPGQSLTLIATANQGSEATYESGFVIDKFPISRPNLTFSTLTVSNMSPEDSSIYLCSVPLAGGQETQYFGPGTRLLVL.

The chain employs TRBV7-2 and TRBJ1-3; D is unclear. From germline, CDR1 is SGHTA and CDR2 FQGNSA. Trimming removed 1 base from V and 4 bases from J, with 11 bases in between. This CDR3 spans 15 amino acids. CDR3 amino acids: CASSLDAGSGNTIYF. The CDR3 DNA is TGTGCCAGCAGCTTAGACGCGGGCTCCGGAAACACCATATATTTT. Full variable domain (outside the CDR3, taken from reference TRBV7-2 and TRBJ1-3): GAGVSQSPSNKVTEKGKDVELRCDPISGHTALYWYRQSLGQGLEFLIYFQGNSAPDKSGLPSDRFSAERTGGSVSTLTIQRTQQEDSAVYLCASSLDAGSGNTIYFGEGSWLTVV.

V gene TRBV10-3 combines with J gene TRBJ1-5; tentatively, D is TRBD1 (5 bases). V gave up 8 bases and J gave up 0 bases, with 14 bases separating them. Looked up from germline, CDR1 is ENHRY and CDR2 is SYGVKD. This CDR3 is 15 amino acids long. The CDR3 DNA follows: TGTGCCATCTATCGGGGCAGAAATAGCAATCAGCCCCAGCATTTT. Encoded protein: CAIYRGRNSNQPQHF.

This rearrangement joins TRBV19 to TRBJ2-3, with 10 positions matching TRBD2. The junction had 12 bases not matched to a gene; V was cut back by 3 bases and J by 6 bases. The germline gives CDR1 LNHDA, CDR2 SQIVND (reference sequence). There are 17 residues in the CDR3. CDR3 sequence reads: CASSIRASGSVLDTQYF. CDR3 sequence (DNA): TGTGCCAGTAGTATCCGGGCTAGCGGGAGTGTGCTCGATACGCAGTATTTT.

This chain uses TRBV28 with TRBJ1-2, with a weak D call TRBD1 (6 bases). Germline V CDR1 and CDR2: MDHEN, SYDVKM. The V end lost 6 bases, the J end lost 2 bases, and 10 bases lay between the germline ends. This CDR3 spans 13 amino acids. CDR3 nucleotides: TGTGCCAGCAGGCCTCAGGGGAACTATGGCTACACCTTC. Its translation is CASRPQGNYGYTF.

This clone appeared a single time. The chain joins TRBV29-1 to TRBJ2-4; TRBD2 is a possible D gene (6 bases). This CDR3 has 13 residues. CDR1 and CDR2 (germline): SQVTM, ANQGSEA. The V and J ends lost 4 bases and 8 bases respectively, with 15 bases between them. The CDR3 loop reads CSVAAGGTDIQYF. The CDR3 DNA sequence: TGCAGCGTTGCTGCCGGGGGAACAGACATTCAGTACTTC.

This clone showed up just once. This chain links TRBV10-1 with TRBJ1-2, with no clear D. Trimming took 2 bases from V and 4 from J, leaving 8 bases between them. The CDR3 is 13 residues long. The germline V gene encodes CDR1 WNHNN and CDR2 SYGVQD (reference sequence). The CDR3 here is CASSETAAYGYTF. The CDR3 nucleotides read TGCGCCAGCAGTGAGACGGCAGCCTATGGCTACACCTTC.

The rearrangement links TRBV11-2 to TRBJ2-1, with D possibly matching TRBD2 (6 bases). Trimming took off 5 bases at V and 6 bases at J, with 8 bases between the two ends. The CDR3 runs 12 residues. CDR1 and CDR2 (germline): SGHAT, FQNNGV. Here the CDR3 DNA reads TGTGCCAGCAGCGGGAGGCTCAATGAGCAGTTCTTC. Protein product: CASSGRLNEQFF.

CDR3 bases: TGTGCCTGGAGTGTCCCGAGAGAAGCTTTCTTT. Translated: CAWSVPREAFF. The rearrangement uses TRBV30 and TRBJ1-1; D gene uncertain. V was cut by 0 bases and J by 8 bases, with 7 bases left in between. This CDR3 region has 11 residues. CDR1 is GTSNPN and CDR2 is SVGIG in the germline V gene (reference sequence).

The CDR3 DNA sequence: TGTGCCAGCAGTTACGGGGGCGAGGGCTACACCTTC. Its protein is CASSYGGEGYTF. V gene TRBV6-5 combines with J gene TRBJ1-2; D may be TRBD1 (6 bases). The CDR3 runs to 12 residues. Between the trimmed V and J ends, which lost 2 bases and 8 bases, there was a span of 9 bases. Germline V lookup: CDR1 MNHEY, CDR2 SVGAGI.

CDR3 nucleotide sequence: TGCGCCAGCAGCCAAGATGGGACTTGGGAACAAGCTTTCTTT. Translation: CASSQDGTWEQAFF. The chain joins TRBV4-1 to TRBJ1-1; maybe TRBD1 (5 bases). The CDR3 sequence is 14 residues long. Germline assignment: CDR1 MGHRA and CDR2 YSYEKL. Trimming took 0 bases from V and 9 from J, leaving 14 bases between them.

Concerning this clone itself: Mismatch with germline at one junction end may stem from a read error. The rearrangement joins TRBV7-9 to TRBJ2-7; no clear D gene. Germline values: CDR1 SEHNR, CDR2 FQNEAQ (reference sequence). The CDR3 is 12 residues long. The CDR3 reads CASRLGQYEQYF. In DNA, the CDR3 is TGTGCCAGCAGGTTAGGTCAGTACGAGCAGTACTTC.

This rearrangement joins TRBV11-3 to TRBJ1-2; TRBD1 matches at 9 bases. Germline V gives CDR1 SGHNT, CDR2 YENEEA. Trimming removed 3 bases from V and 8 bases from J; junction bases left unmatched: 4. This CDR3 contains 13 residues. Here the CDR3 reads CASSLGQGGGYTF. CDR3 nucleotide sequence: TGTGCCAGCAGCTTGGGACAGGGCGGCGGCTACACCTTC.

This chain links TRBV19 with TRBJ2-1; D call uncertain. Per germline, CDR1 LNHDA and CDR2 SQIVND (reference sequence). The CDR3 runs 15 residues. V was pared by 1 base and J by 0 bases, with 7 bases between. DNA of the CDR3: TGTGCCAGTAGTATAGTCGCCACCTCCTACAATGAGCAGTTCTTC. Translation gives CASSIVATSYNEQFF.

V is TRBV23-1 and J is TRBJ2-7; 7 positions agree with TRBD1. TRBV23-1 is classed as an ORF, of uncertain function. The trim removed 4 bases at V and 2 bases at J, leaving 5 bases unmatched. The length of the CDR3 is 14 residues. The CDR3 region is CASSPQQGTYEQYF. The CDR3 bases are TGCGCCAGCAGTCCCCAACAGGGGACCTACGAGCAGTACTTC.

The chain has TRBV10-3 and TRBJ1-5; 8 bases fit TRBD1. The ends lost 3 bases at V and 2 bases at J; junction bases unmatched: 3. Looked up from germline, CDR1 is ENHRY and CDR2 is SYGVKD. The CDR3 has 15 amino acids. The CDR3 sequence: CAISEDRGGNQPQHF. In DNA form, the CDR3 reads TGTGCCATCAGTGAAGACAGGGGTGGCAATCAGCCCCAGCATTTT.

The CDR3 nucleotides are TGTGCCAGCAGCGGAATCTCGGGACTAGAGCAGTTCTTC. Translation: CASSGISGLEQFF. The chain combines TRBV9 with TRBJ2-1, with 7 bases that match TRBD2. With V trimmed by 3 bases and J by 10 bases, 7 bases remained unmatched. From germline, CDR1 is SGDLS and CDR2 YYNGEE. CDR3 length: 13 residues. The whole variable domain, remainder taken from reference TRBV9 and TRBJ2-1, is DSGVTQTPKHLITATGQRVTLRCSPRSGDLSVYWYQQSLDQGLQFLIQYYNGEERAKGNILERFSAQQFPDLHSELNLSSLELGDSALYFCASSGISGLEQFFGPGTRLTVL.

This clone was seen just once. V and J are TRBV28 and TRBJ2-7, with D possibly being TRBD2 (6 bases). This CDR3 spans 13 amino acids. The germline CDR1 and CDR2 sequences are MDHEN and SYDVKM. The ends were cut back, 8 bases at V and 3 bases at J, with 14 bases in the middle. The DNA of the CDR3 is TGTGCCAGCTACCGGGACGGGGGCTACGAGCAGTACTTC. Protein sequence: CASYRDGGYEQYF.

The chain employs TRBV7-2 and TRBJ2-7; D gene ambiguous. Per the germline V gene, CDR1 is SGHTA and CDR2 is FQGNSA. With 5 bases removed from V and 3 bases from J, the gap between germline ends came to 17 bases. The CDR3 runs to 15 residues. This CDR3 reads CASSISSAADYEQYF. CDR3 sequence (DNA): TGTGCCAGCAGCATTAGCTCTGCGGCGGACTACGAGCAGTACTTC. Combining the CDR3 with reference TRBV7-2 and TRBJ2-7 gives the whole variable domain GAGVSQSPSNKVTEKGKDVELRCDPISGHTALYWYRQSLGQGLEFLIYFQGNSAPDKSGLPSDRFSAERTGGSVSTLTIQRTQQEDSAVYLCASSISSAADYEQYFGPGTRLTVT.

This clone was observed once. The genes are TRBV4-1 and TRBJ1-5; TRBD1 matches 8 bases. Trimming at V came to 2 bases and at J to 7 bases, leaving 7 bases not matched to a gene. The CDR3 is 15 residues long. CDR1 is MGHRA and CDR2 is YSYEKL in the germline V gene. CDR3 protein: CASSQWTGFEQPQHF. The DNA of the CDR3 is TGCGCCAGCAGCCAATGGACAGGGTTTGAACAGCCCCAGCATTTT.

The rearrangement uses TRBV27 and TRBJ1-6, with D possibly matching TRBD1 (6 bases). The CDR3 sequence is 15 residues long. Germline V CDR1 and CDR2: MNHEY, SMNVEV (reference sequence). V lost 5 bases, J lost 8 bases, and 16 bases lay in between. The CDR3 DNA reads TGTGCCAGCAGTCCCTGGGGGCTAGGGGATTCACCCCTCCACTTT. Translating gives CASSPWGLGDSPLHF.

This chain links TRBV30 with TRBJ2-7; 7 bases are shared with TRBD1. Germline loops: CDR1 GTSNPN, CDR2 SVGIG (reference sequence). This CDR3 is built from 13 residues. With V trimmed by 5 bases and J by 5 bases, 9 bases remained unmatched. This CDR3 reads CAWDRQGVHEQYF. CDR3 sequence (DNA): TGTGCCTGGGATCGACAGGGAGTCCACGAGCAGTACTTC.